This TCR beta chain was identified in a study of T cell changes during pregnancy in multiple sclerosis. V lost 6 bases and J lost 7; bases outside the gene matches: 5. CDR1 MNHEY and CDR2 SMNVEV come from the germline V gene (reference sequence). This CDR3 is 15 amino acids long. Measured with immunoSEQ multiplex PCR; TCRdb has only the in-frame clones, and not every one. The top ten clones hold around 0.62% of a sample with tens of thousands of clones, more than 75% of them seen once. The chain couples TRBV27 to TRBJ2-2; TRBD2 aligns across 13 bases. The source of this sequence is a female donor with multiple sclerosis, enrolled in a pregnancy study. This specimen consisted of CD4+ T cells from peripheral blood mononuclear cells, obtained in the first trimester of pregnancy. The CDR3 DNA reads TGTGCCAGCAGCCCGGGACTAGCGGGGATCGGGGAGCTGTTTTTT. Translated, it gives CASSPGLAGIGELFF.